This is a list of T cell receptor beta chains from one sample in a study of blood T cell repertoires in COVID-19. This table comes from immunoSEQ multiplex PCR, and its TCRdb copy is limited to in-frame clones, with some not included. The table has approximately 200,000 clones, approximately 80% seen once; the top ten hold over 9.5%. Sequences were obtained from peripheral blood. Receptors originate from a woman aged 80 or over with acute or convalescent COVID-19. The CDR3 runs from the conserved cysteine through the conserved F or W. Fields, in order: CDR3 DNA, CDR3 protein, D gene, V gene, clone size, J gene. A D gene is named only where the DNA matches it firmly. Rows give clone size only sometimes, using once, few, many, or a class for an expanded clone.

CDR3 DNA: TGCGCCAGCAGCCAAGACCTCCAACAACAATACTTC
CDR3 protein: CASSQDLQQQYF
D gene: -
V gene: TRBV4-1
clone size: -
J gene: TRBJ2-7

CDR3 DNA: TGTGCCAGTAGTATATCAGGGGGCGGTTACACTGAAGCTTTCTTT
CDR3 protein: CASSISGGGYTEAFF
D gene: TRBD1
V gene: TRBV19
clone size: -
J gene: TRBJ1-1

CDR3 DNA: TGTGCCAGCACCGTCCTAGCGGGGGCAGTCGAGGCCCAGTACTTC
CDR3 protein: CASTVLAGAVEAQYF
D gene: TRBD2
V gene: TRBV2
clone size: -
J gene: TRBJ2-5

CDR3 DNA: TGTGCCAGTAGTATCCGGACAGGGGCTGGGGAGACCCAGTACTTC
CDR3 protein: CASSIRTGAGETQYF
D gene: TRBD1
V gene: TRBV19
clone size: -
J gene: TRBJ2-5

CDR3 DNA: TGTGCCAGCAGCATCCCACAGGGTCGGTCGAACTATGGCTACACCTTC
CDR3 protein: CASSIPQGRSNYGYTF
D gene: -
V gene: TRBV7-3
clone size: -
J gene: TRBJ1-2

CDR3 DNA: TGTGCCCGCCTTGGGCTAGCGGGAACCAGGGGCACCGGGGAGCTGTTTTTT
CDR3 protein: CARLGLAGTRGTGELFF
D gene: TRBD2
V gene: TRBV30
clone size: -
J gene: TRBJ2-2

CDR3 DNA: TGTGCCAGCAGATTGCCCCTCGGCGCCGGGAATGAGCAGTTCTTC
CDR3 protein: CASRLPLGAGNEQFF
D gene: -
V gene: TRBV28
clone size: -
J gene: TRBJ2-1

CDR3 DNA: TGTGCCAGCAGCCGAGGAATCGGACAGGGCTCCTACGAGCAGTACTTC
CDR3 protein: CASSRGIGQGSYEQYF
D gene: TRBD1
V gene: TRBV3-1/TRBV3-2
clone size: -
J gene: TRBJ2-7

CDR3 DNA: TGCGCCAGCAGCTTGGGACTAGCGGAGCAGTTCTTC
CDR3 protein: CASSLGLAEQFF
D gene: TRBD2
V gene: TRBV5-1
clone size: -
J gene: TRBJ2-1

CDR3 DNA: TGTGCCAGCAGCTCCCAAGCGGATACGCAGTATTTT
CDR3 protein: CASSSQADTQYF
D gene: -
V gene: TRBV11-1
clone size: -
J gene: TRBJ2-3

CDR3 DNA: TGTGCCAGTAGTATAGGGCGACAGGCTTATCAGCCCCAGCATTTT
CDR3 protein: CASSIGRQAYQPQHF
D gene: -
V gene: TRBV19
clone size: -
J gene: TRBJ1-5

CDR3 DNA: TGTGCCAGCAGTCGACTAGCGGGGGGCGGTGAGCAGTTCTTC
CDR3 protein: CASSRLAGGGEQFF
D gene: TRBD2
V gene: TRBV6-2/TRBV6-3
clone size: -
J gene: TRBJ2-1

CDR3 DNA: TGTGCCAGCAAGGGACAGGGGACCTACACAGATACGCAGTATTTT
CDR3 protein: CASKGQGTYTDTQYF
D gene: TRBD1
V gene: TRBV7-2
clone size: -
J gene: TRBJ2-3

CDR3 DNA: TGTGCCAGCAGTACGGGGACTCGCGCCTCCTACAATGAGCAGTTCTTC
CDR3 protein: CASSTGTRASYNEQFF
D gene: -
V gene: TRBV6-2/TRBV6-3
clone size: -
J gene: TRBJ2-1

CDR3 DNA: TGTGCCAGCAGCATCGAGCCGGGACAGGGTTATGGCTACACCTTC
CDR3 protein: CASSIEPGQGYGYTF
D gene: TRBD1
V gene: TRBV6-5
clone size: once
J gene: TRBJ1-2

CDR3 DNA: TGTGCCAGCAGCCCGGGGGGGGGCTTTCCCTCCTACGAGCAGTACTTC
CDR3 protein: CASSPGGGFPSYEQYF
D gene: TRBD2
V gene: TRBV7-8
clone size: -
J gene: TRBJ2-7

CDR3 DNA: TGTGCCAGCAGCCAAGGGGAAGCGGGAGGGCTGGGCAATGAGCAGTTCTTC
CDR3 protein: CASSQGEAGGLGNEQFF
D gene: TRBD2
V gene: TRBV4-2
clone size: -
J gene: TRBJ2-1

CDR3 DNA: TGTGCCAGCAGCCTGCCTTTGGGGGGAGGGCCGGAGGAGCAGTTCTTC
CDR3 protein: CASSLPLGGGPEEQFF
D gene: TRBD2
V gene: TRBV3-1/TRBV3-2
clone size: once
J gene: TRBJ2-1

CDR3 DNA: TGTGCCAGTCCTAGGCGGGCAGCCTCTAACTATGGCTACACCTTC
CDR3 protein: CASPRRAASNYGYTF
D gene: -
V gene: TRBV27
clone size: -
J gene: TRBJ1-2

CDR3 DNA: TGTGCCTGGAGTGTTGGGGAGAGGCAGTACTTC
CDR3 protein: CAWSVGERQYF
D gene: -
V gene: TRBV30
clone size: -
J gene: TRBJ2-7

CDR3 DNA: TGTGCCAGCAGCCAAGATCCTGGGACGGGGGCTAATGAAAAACTGTTTTTT
CDR3 protein: CASSQDPGTGANEKLFF
D gene: -
V gene: TRBV4-2
clone size: -
J gene: TRBJ1-4

CDR3 DNA: TGTGCCAGCAGTGACTCATTTGGGACGGGGGGGCCCCGTGAGCAGTTCTTC
CDR3 protein: CASSDSFGTGGPREQFF
D gene: TRBD2
V gene: TRBV6-4
clone size: -
J gene: TRBJ2-1

CDR3 DNA: TGTGCCAGTAGTATGTTCACAATCGCCACCAATCAGCCCCAGCATTTT
CDR3 protein: CASSMFTIATNQPQHF
D gene: -
V gene: TRBV19
clone size: -
J gene: TRBJ1-5

CDR3 DNA: TGTGCCTGGAGTGGGCGAGGGGGGGCCAACGTCCTGACTTTC
CDR3 protein: CAWSGRGGANVLTF
D gene: -
V gene: TRBV30
clone size: few
J gene: TRBJ2-6

CDR3 DNA: TGTGCCAGCAGCTTAGCGCTAATGAGGGCGATCTACGAGCAGTACTTC
CDR3 protein: CASSLALMRAIYEQYF
D gene: -
V gene: TRBV7-2
clone size: many
J gene: TRBJ2-7

CDR3 DNA: TGTGCCAGCAGCCGTCTAGGGGCCAATGGCTACACCTTC
CDR3 protein: CASSRLGANGYTF
D gene: -
V gene: TRBV11-2
clone size: -
J gene: TRBJ1-2

CDR3 DNA: TGTGCCAGCGGTTCGGGGGGGAAGACAGGGAGGGATGGCTACACCTTC
CDR3 protein: CASGSGGKTGRDGYTF
D gene: TRBD1
V gene: TRBV11-3
clone size: -
J gene: TRBJ1-2

CDR3 DNA: TGTGCCAGCAGTAATCCAACGGGACAGTCAGCGGTTGGCTACACCTTC
CDR3 protein: CASSNPTGQSAVGYTF
D gene: TRBD1
V gene: TRBV6-6
clone size: few
J gene: TRBJ1-2

CDR3 DNA: TGTGCCAGCTCACCACCTTACGGGGGGGCTGGCACAGATACGCAGTATTTT
CDR3 protein: CASSPPYGGAGTDTQYF
D gene: TRBD2
V gene: TRBV18
clone size: -
J gene: TRBJ2-3

CDR3 DNA: TGTGCCAGCAGTGACTCGGGGCCCGGATATGGCTACACCTTC
CDR3 protein: CASSDSGPGYGYTF
D gene: -
V gene: TRBV6-4
clone size: -
J gene: TRBJ1-2

CDR3 DNA: TGTGCCAGCAGGAGCGGGGGGTCCTACAATGAGCAGTTCTTC
CDR3 protein: CASRSGGSYNEQFF
D gene: TRBD2
V gene: TRBV7-8
clone size: -
J gene: TRBJ2-1

CDR3 DNA: TGTGCCAGTAGTTGGGGCAGAGCCTACGAGCAGTACTTC
CDR3 protein: CASSWGRAYEQYF
D gene: -
V gene: TRBV19
clone size: -
J gene: TRBJ2-7

CDR3 DNA: TGTGCCAGCAGCCAGGACAGGGGCCATGGCTACACCTTC
CDR3 protein: CASSQDRGHGYTF
D gene: TRBD1
V gene: TRBV12-3/TRBV12-4
clone size: -
J gene: TRBJ1-2

CDR3 DNA: TGTGCCTGGAGTCCGACTAGCGGGAGGCAGGAGACCCAGTACTTC
CDR3 protein: CAWSPTSGRQETQYF
D gene: TRBD2
V gene: TRBV30
clone size: -
J gene: TRBJ2-5

CDR3 DNA: TGTGCCAGCAGTTACTCGATCGACACCCCTGGCTACACCTTC
CDR3 protein: CASSYSIDTPGYTF
D gene: -
V gene: TRBV6-5
clone size: -
J gene: TRBJ1-2

CDR3 DNA: TGTGCCAGCAGCGAACAGGGTGGTTCTTATGGCTACACCTTC
CDR3 protein: CASSEQGGSYGYTF
D gene: -
V gene: TRBV11-2
clone size: -
J gene: TRBJ1-2

CDR3 DNA: TGTGCCAGCAGTCCCTGGACAGGGGGGGACTATGGCTACACCTTC
CDR3 protein: CASSPWTGGDYGYTF
D gene: TRBD1
V gene: TRBV27
clone size: -
J gene: TRBJ1-2

CDR3 DNA: TGTGCCAGCTCCCCCGGGACAGGGGCCGGAAACACCATATATTTT
CDR3 protein: CASSPGTGAGNTIYF
D gene: TRBD1
V gene: TRBV18
clone size: -
J gene: TRBJ1-3

CDR3 DNA: TGCAGCGTTGAACCCCAGGGCAGCGAAAAACTGTTTTTT
CDR3 protein: CSVEPQGSEKLFF
D gene: -
V gene: TRBV29-1
clone size: -
J gene: TRBJ1-4

CDR3 DNA: TGTGCCTGGAGTGTAGTGGAGACTAGCGGGATTTTAAGGGACTACGAGCAGTACTTC
CDR3 protein: CAWSVVETSGILRDYEQYF
D gene: TRBD2
V gene: TRBV30
clone size: -
J gene: TRBJ2-7

CDR3 DNA: TGTGCCAGCAGCTGGGACAGGGGGCTGGAGACCCAGTACTTC
CDR3 protein: CASSWDRGLETQYF
D gene: TRBD1
V gene: TRBV7-2
clone size: -
J gene: TRBJ2-5

CDR3 DNA: TGCAGCGTTGAATGGGCAGAGAGCAATGAGCAGTTCTTC
CDR3 protein: CSVEWAESNEQFF
D gene: -
V gene: TRBV29-1
clone size: few
J gene: TRBJ2-1

CDR3 DNA: TGTGCCAGCAGTTCAGGACAGGGATATCGCTATGGCTACACCTTC
CDR3 protein: CASSSGQGYRYGYTF
D gene: TRBD1
V gene: TRBV28
clone size: few
J gene: TRBJ1-2

CDR3 DNA: TGTGCCAGTAGTATTATAACAGGGATAATGAACACTGAAGCTTTCTTT
CDR3 protein: CASSIITGIMNTEAFF
D gene: -
V gene: TRBV19
clone size: few
J gene: TRBJ1-1

CDR3 DNA: TGTGCCAGCAGTGGGCGTGGGACTAGCGGGATTGGGGAGCAGTTCTTC
CDR3 protein: CASSGRGTSGIGEQFF
D gene: TRBD2
V gene: TRBV9
clone size: -
J gene: TRBJ2-1

CDR3 DNA: TGTGCCAGCTCACCTCCCAGCGGGGGTCCGGGCGAGCAGTACTTC
CDR3 protein: CASSPPSGGPGEQYF
D gene: TRBD2
V gene: TRBV18
clone size: -
J gene: TRBJ2-7

CDR3 DNA: TGTGCCAGCTATGGGACACCCCGTACCATAGAGCAGTACTTC
CDR3 protein: CASYGTPRTIEQYF
D gene: -
V gene: TRBV28
clone size: -
J gene: TRBJ2-7

CDR3 DNA: TGCGCCAGCAGCCAAGTAGGGGCAGACACCGGGGAGCTGTTTTTT
CDR3 protein: CASSQVGADTGELFF
D gene: -
V gene: TRBV4-1
clone size: -
J gene: TRBJ2-2

CDR3 DNA: TGTGCCAGTAGGCGGGGATCTGGGGCCAACGTCCTGACTTTC
CDR3 protein: CASRRGSGANVLTF
D gene: -
V gene: TRBV19
clone size: -
J gene: TRBJ2-6

CDR3 DNA: TGTGCCAGCAGTCCCTCCCTGGACAAATTAGCTTTCTTT
CDR3 protein: CASSPSLDKLAFF
D gene: -
V gene: TRBV6-5
clone size: -
J gene: TRBJ1-1

CDR3 DNA: TGTGCCAGCAGTTACTCGATCGACGGGTCAACTAATGAAAAACTGTTTTTT
CDR3 protein: CASSYSIDGSTNEKLFF
D gene: -
V gene: TRBV6-2/TRBV6-3
clone size: -
J gene: TRBJ1-4

CDR3 DNA: TGTGCCACCAGCAGAGACGGGGTTAACGGGGAGCTGTTTTTT
CDR3 protein: CATSRDGVNGELFF
D gene: -
V gene: TRBV15
clone size: -
J gene: TRBJ2-2

CDR3 DNA: TGTGCCAGCAGCTTCGGACAGGGCAATCAGCCCCAGCATTTT
CDR3 protein: CASSFGQGNQPQHF
D gene: TRBD1
V gene: TRBV3-1/TRBV3-2
clone size: -
J gene: TRBJ1-5

CDR3 DNA: TGTGCCAGCAGCAAATTGACTTACCGGCCAGTTAGCAATCAGCCCCAGCATTTT
CDR3 protein: CASSKLTYRPVSNQPQHF
D gene: -
V gene: TRBV21-1
clone size: -
J gene: TRBJ1-5

CDR3 DNA: TGTGCCAGCTCTCCCGGGACAGGGAGCTTCTCACCCCTCCACTTT
CDR3 protein: CASSPGTGSFSPLHF
D gene: TRBD1
V gene: TRBV18
clone size: -
J gene: TRBJ1-6

CDR3 DNA: TGTGCCAGCAGCCCAGGCGGGGACTCCGTCACAGATACGCAGTATTTT
CDR3 protein: CASSPGGDSVTDTQYF
D gene: -
V gene: TRBV7-3
clone size: -
J gene: TRBJ2-3

CDR3 DNA: TGTGCCAGCAGTGAAGCGCGGGGGGTCGCGGGACGGCAGAACAATGAGCAGTTCTTC
CDR3 protein: CASSEARGVAGRQNNEQFF
D gene: TRBD2
V gene: TRBV2
clone size: -
J gene: TRBJ2-1